This is a list of T cell receptor beta chains from one sample in a study of vaccination and CD4 T cells after COVID-19. TCRdb ran MiXCR on the PCR reads and lists one entry per CDR3 protein. The sample has about 14,000 distinct CDR3 sequences; about 60% are singletons. These receptors' targets are unknown. The sample taken for sequencing was CD4+ T cells from blood, cultured in vitro. The receptors were sampled from a human donor who had recovered from COVID-19. The CDR3 runs from the conserved cysteine through the conserved F or W. The D gene is left open where the match is weak. Clone sizes are given selectively: once, few, many, or a class where the clone is expanded.

j_call | clone_size | d_call | v_call | cdr3_nt | cdr3_aa
TRBJ2-5 | few | TRBD1 | TRBV15 | TGTGCCACCAGCAGAGCCGGGACAGGGAAACAAGAGACCCAGTACTTC | CATSRAGTGKQETQYF
TRBJ2-7 | NA | TRBD1 | TRBV11-2 | TGTGCCAGCAGCCCCCGTCTTGGGCAGGGGGCTTACGAGCAGTACTTC | CASSPRLGQGAYEQYF
TRBJ2-7 | few | NA | TRBV10-3 | TGTGCCATCAAAGACCAGAGCTCCTACGAGCAGTACTTC | CAIKDQSSYEQYF
TRBJ1-2 | NA | NA | TRBV20-1 | TGCAGTGCTCCTAACCCTGACTATGGCTACACCTTC | CSAPNPDYGYTF
TRBJ1-1 | NA | NA | TRBV27 | TGTGCCAGCAGTTCCCGAGTAAAAGCTTTCTTT | CASSSRVKAFF
TRBJ1-6 | few | NA | TRBV27 | TGTGCCAGCAGTCTTTCGGGACACCGCTATAATTCACCCCTCCACTTT | CASSLSGHRYNSPLHF
TRBJ1-1 | NA | NA | TRBV20-1 | TGCAGTGCACCGGACAGGAACACTGAAGCTTTCTTT | CSAPDRNTEAFF
TRBJ2-3 | NA | NA | TRBV7-9 | TGCGCCAGCAGCTATGCCGGGACAGATACGCAGTATTTT | CASSYAGTDTQYF
TRBJ2-1 | NA | TRBD2 | TRBV10-3 | TGTGCCATCAGTGGGACTAGCGGGAGCTCCTACAATGAGCAGTTCTTC | CAISGTSGSSYNEQFF
TRBJ2-3 | NA | NA | TRBV27 | TGTGCCAGCAGTTTGGCCTATAGGACAGATACGCAGTGTTTT | CASSLAYRTDTQCF
TRBJ1-6 | NA | TRBD1 | TRBV27 | TGTGCCAGCAGTTACCGGACAGGGGGAGACAATTCACCCCTCCACTTT | CASSYRTGGDNSPLHF
TRBJ1-1 | few | TRBD1 | TRBV20-1 | TGCAGTGCGCAGTGGGACAGAGGGGACACTGAAGCTTTCTTT | CSAQWDRGDTEAFF
TRBJ1-5 | few | NA | TRBV6-1 | TGTGCCAGCAGTGAGTTGTCTGGGGAGGGTCCCCAGCATTTT | CASSELSGEGPQHF
TRBJ1-3 | NA | NA | TRBV20-1 | TGCAGTGCTAGAGATCAGGTCAGGGCGGCTGGAAACACCATATATTTT | CSARDQVRAAGNTIYF
TRBJ2-2 | NA | TRBD2 | TRBV19 | TGTGCCAGTAGTACCCGGGGGGGCAGGGACACCGGGGAGCTGTTTTTT | CASSTRGGRDTGELFF
TRBJ1-2 | few | NA | TRBV28 | TGTGCCAGCAGTCCCCTCGACACCGCCTATGGCTACACCTTC | CASSPLDTAYGYTF
TRBJ2-1 | NA | TRBD2 | TRBV20-1 | TGCAGTGCGGGGACTAGCGGGAGGGCCGACAATGAGCAGTTCTTC | CSAGTSGRADNEQFF
TRBJ1-2 | few | TRBD1 | TRBV10-3 | TGTGCCATCAGAACCGGGACAGGTAACTATGGCTACACCTTC | CAIRTGTGNYGYTF
TRBJ1-1 | once | NA | TRBV10-3 | TGTGCCATCAGTGAAGAATACCTCACTGAAGCTTTCTTT | CAISEEYLTEAFF
TRBJ2-5 | few | TRBD2 | TRBV6-5 | TGTGCCAGCAGTTCTGTGTGGGAGGGCCGCGAGACCCAGTACTTC | CASSSVWEGRETQYF
TRBJ1-1 | NA | NA | TRBV4-1 | TGCGCCAGCAGCCCCGAGGGGAGGGGTGGTGAAGCTTTCTTT | CASSPEGRGGEAFF
TRBJ2-1 | NA | TRBD2 | TRBV4-2 | TGTGCCAGCAGCTCTCAGCGGGAGGGCCGCCACAATGAGCAGTTCTTC | CASSSQREGRHNEQFF
TRBJ2-7 | medium-sized | TRBD2 | TRBV20-1 | TGCAGTGGGGTCAGTCCCGCAGCGGGAGGGGGCGAGCAGTACTTC | CSGVSPAAGGGEQYF
TRBJ2-2 | NA | NA | TRBV24-1 | TGTGCCACCAGCCAGGGGGGGATCGCCGGGGAGCTGTTTTTT | CATSQGGIAGELFF
TRBJ1-4 | NA | NA | TRBV10-2 | TGCGCCAGCAGTGAGACAACGACTAATGAAAAACTGTTTTTT | CASSETTTNEKLFF
TRBJ1-2 | NA | TRBD1 | TRBV27 | TGTGCCAGCAGTCCCGGGACAGGGACAAAGGGCGACTATGGCTACACCTTC | CASSPGTGTKGDYGYTF
TRBJ2-2 | NA | TRBD1 | TRBV10-1 | TGCGCCAGCAGTGAACCAGGGGGCACCGGGGAGCTGTTTTTT | CASSEPGGTGELFF
TRBJ1-5 | NA | NA | TRBV6-4 | TGTGCCGTCCCTCCGACAGATCCCGATCAGCCCCAGCATTTT | CAVPPTDPDQPQHF
TRBJ1-1 | NA | TRBD1 | TRBV7-3 | TGTGCCAGCAGCTTAACGGGTAAGGGCAGGGGGCTGGGGAACACTGAAGCTTTCTTT | CASSLTGKGRGLGNTEAFF
TRBJ1-1 | NA | NA | TRBV20-1 | TGCAGTGCTGACGGTATCGGGGTGAACACTGAAGCTTTCTTT | CSADGIGVNTEAFF
TRBJ2-5 | NA | NA | TRBV20-1 | TGCAGTATCGCAGGGTCCGGGACCCAGTACTTC | CSIAGSGTQYF
TRBJ2-5 | NA | TRBD1 | TRBV2 | TGTGCCAGCAGTGCCAACAGGGGTGGCCAAGAGACCCAGTACTTC | CASSANRGGQETQYF
TRBJ2-1 | NA | NA | TRBV20-1 | TGCAGTGGGTCTCGTCCGGGGGCCTACAATGAGCAGTTCTTC | CSGSRPGAYNEQFF
TRBJ2-5 | NA | NA | TRBV29-1 | TGCAGCGTGACACAGGGGACTCGAGAGACCCAGTACTTC | CSVTQGTRETQYF
TRBJ1-5 | NA | NA | TRBV21-1 | TGTGCCAGCAGCAAAGTTAACGGGACAGGGCTGAAAGAGGAGCGGCCCCAGCATTTT | CASSKVNGTGLKEERPQHF